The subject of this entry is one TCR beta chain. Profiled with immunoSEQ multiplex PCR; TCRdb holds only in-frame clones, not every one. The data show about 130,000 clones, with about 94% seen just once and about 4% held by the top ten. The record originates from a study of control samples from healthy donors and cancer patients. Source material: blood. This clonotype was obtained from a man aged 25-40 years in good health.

The CDR3 DNA reads TGTGCCTGGACCTTGGGGGTCCCACAAGAGACCCAGTACTTC. Translating gives CAWTLGVPQETQYF. This rearrangement joins TRBV30 to TRBJ2-5; possibly TRBD1 or TRBD2 for D (5 bases each). V shed 4 bases and J shed 2 bases, with 14 bases lying between them. Germline V lookup: CDR1 GTSNPN, CDR2 SVGIG (reference sequence). The CDR3 spans 14 residues.